This TCR beta chain comes out of a study of T cell repertoires in cytomegalovirus infection. Comment on this clonotype: Its target is not known.

CDR1 and CDR2 from the germline V gene are MNHNS and SASEGT. Deletions cut 2 bases from V and 5 bases from J, with 19 bases between. The CDR3 length is 16 residues. TCRdb fed the reads into MiXCR, producing one record per CDR3 protein. This table has hundreds of thousands of distinct CDR3 sequences, more than 40% appearing once. Overall study results and limits: Ex vivo, HLA-C-restricted CMV-specific TCR beta clonotypes prevailed over the rest of the response.

The clonotype was recovered from a human donor in good health (CMV status not recorded). Some clones in this sample may be carry-over from other donors' samples. This chain joins TRBV6-1 and TRBJ2-7; D call uncertain. Here the sequenced sample was cultured PBMCs, taken from culture after CMV antigen stimulation. CDR3 in amino acids: CASSELALPTLHEQYF. CDR3 bases: TGTGCCAGCAGTGAATTAGCCCTCCCTACTCTCCACGAGCAGTACTTC.